This passage covers 7 T cell receptor beta chains from one sample sequenced in a study of blood T cells in healthy people across ages. A sample-barcoded 5' primer and a J-beta primer mix were used in a second PCR of about 7 to 11 cycles. TCRdb itself ran the 5' RACE reads through MiXCR, one entry per CDR3 protein. The sample shows about 760,000 distinct CDR3 sequences, about 56% of them seen only once. Input material: blood. The source of these receptors is a man aged 35-49 years in good health.

This clonotype was picked up a small number of times. This chain connects TRBV27 to TRBJ2-3; 13 nucleotides match TRBD2. This CDR3 spans 15 amino acids. In germline, CDR1 is MNHEY, CDR2 SMNVEV (reference sequence). V gave up 5 bases and J gave up 7 bases; unmatched junction bases: 6. The CDR3 sequence is CASSHGTSGDNTQYF. DNA of the CDR3: TGTGCCAGCAGTCATGGGACTAGCGGGGATAATACGCAGTATTTT.

Remarks on this clonotype: A junction end diverges from the germline sequence, so it may reflect a read error. The chain employs TRBV7-9 and TRBJ2-6; possibly TRBD2 for D (6 bases). The CDR3 covers 17 residues. Looked up from germline, CDR1 is SEHNR and CDR2 is FQNEAQ (reference sequence). CDR3 amino acids: CTSRPGIADSGANVLTF. The DNA of the CDR3 is TGTACCAGCAGACCAGGGATAGCGGACTCTGGGGCCAACGTCCTGACTTTC.

The chain recombines TRBV4-1 with TRBJ2-7; weak D call: TRBD2 (5 bases). CDR1 is MGHRA, CDR2 YSYEKL, per germline. CDR3 length: 14 residues. The V end was cut by 1 base, the J end by 3 bases, with 10 bases between. The CDR3 region has the DNA TGCGCCAGCAGCCAAGTTGGGGAGATCTACGAGCAGTACTTC. It is translated as CASSQVGEIYEQYF.

About this clonotype itself: One end of the junction varies from germline; a read error may be responsible. The chain recombines TRBV20-1 with TRBJ2-7; 9 bases line up with TRBD2. This CDR3 comprises 13 residues. Germline CDR1 and CDR2: DFQATT and SNEGSKA (reference sequence). CDR3 sequence: CSAAGTSSYQQYF. Written as DNA, the CDR3 is TGCAGTGCTGCCGGGACTAGCTCCTACCAGCAGTACTTC.

This clonotype was observed a few times. This chain joins TRBV2 and TRBJ2-7; 13 bases fit TRBD2. Germline CDR1 SNHLY, CDR2 FYNNEI. The J segment lost 2 bases and the V segment lost 4 bases, leaving 11 bases of the junction unmatched. CDR3 length equals 18 residues. This chain's CDR3 is CASSGWTSGSPIAYEQYF. The DNA of the CDR3 is TGTGCCAGCAGTGGATGGACTAGCGGGAGCCCGATTGCCTACGAGCAGTACTTC.

This clonotype was seen a few times. This chain joins TRBV20-1 and TRBJ2-3; D gene ambiguous. CDR1 and CDR2 (germline): DFQATT, SNEGSKA (reference sequence). V was trimmed by 3 bases and J by 1 base, leaving 8 bases between them. The CDR3 totals 13 residues. The CDR3 loop reads CSASPFRTDTQYF. The CDR3 bases are TGCAGTGCTAGCCCCTTCCGCACAGATACGCAGTATTTT.

The genes are TRBV5-1 and TRBJ1-1, with D unresolved. The CDR3 runs 14 residues. In germline, CDR1 is SGHRS, CDR2 YFSETQ. The germline V and J ends were trimmed by 8 bases and 1 base, with 15 bases remaining between them. The chain's CDR3 is CASFLGGPNTEAFF. CDR3 nucleotide sequence: TGCGCCAGTTTCTTAGGAGGCCCGAACACTGAAGCTTTCTTT.